This note documents a single T cell receptor beta chain sequence. These data come from a study of blood T cells in healthy people across ages. A second PCR, run for roughly 7 to 12 cycles, used a sample-barcoded 5' primer plus a J-beta primer mix. In TCRdb, the 5' RACE reads were re-called with MiXCR into one record per CDR3 protein. The data contain approximately 680,000 distinct CDR3 sequences, 32% of them singletons. The sequence came from a woman older than 75 in good health. The sample was blood.

The DNA for the CDR3 is TGCAGTGCTAGGGCTACCCGGACTTCACGACGCGGCTACACCTTC. Translation gives CSARATRTSRRGYTF. This chain links TRBV20-1 with TRBJ1-2, with unresolved D. Germline V gene lookup returns CDR1 DFQATT and CDR2 SNEGSKA (reference sequence). This CDR3 region has 15 residues. The V end was cut by 3 bases, the J end by 8 bases, with 22 bases between.